This note documents a single T cell receptor beta chain sequence. The antigen remains undetermined. A junction end diverges from the germline sequence, so it may reflect a read error. The sample originates from a study of T-cell reconstitution after alpha-beta-depleted transplantation in children. Whole-study findings and limits: Counts and diversity of T cells one year after transplant came mostly from newly produced T cells. Expanded graft clones, several hundred of them, were reportedly the source of alpha-beta T cells about two months after transplant. There were some patients whose high TCRbeta diversity at day 60 came from surviving recipient T cells and thymic progenitors.

Preparation of the TCRbeta library involved a method that used unique molecular identifiers. TCRdb itself ran the PCR reads through MiXCR, one entry per CDR3 protein. The data show 600,000 to 700,000 distinct CDR3 sequences, 10% to 15% seen once. Germline-derived CDR1 and CDR2 are SGHRS and YFSETQ. This CDR3 has 14 residues. The clonotype was recovered from a girl aged 2 to 10 with congenital amegakaryocytic thrombocytopenia, due to receive a stem cell transplant. The source material was PBMCs, sampled before TCRalphabeta/CD19-depleted stem cell transplant. The chain employs TRBV5-1 and TRBJ1-2; the match to TRBD1 covers 9 bases. CDR3 in amino acids: CASRTGGEDYGDTF. The CDR3 DNA sequence: TGCGCCAGCAGAACAGGGGGCGAGGACTATGGCGACACCTTC. The variable domain in full, completed from reference TRBV5-1 and TRBJ1-2, reads KAGVTQTPRYLIKTRGQQVTLSCSPISGHRSVSWYQQTPGQGLQFLFEYFSETQRNKGNFPGRFSGRQFSNSRSEMNVSTLELGDSALYLCASRTGGEDYGDTFGSGTRLTVV.